Listed below are T cell receptor beta chains from one sample, sequenced in a study of beta chain features in type 1 diabetes. The repertoire was sequenced with immunoSEQ multiplex PCR; TCRdb's copy has only in-frame clones and lacks some. The table records approximately 170,000 clones, approximately 8.4% of them present only once. Material for sequencing was central memory CD4+ T cells from blood. Source of these receptors: a man between 18 and 29 years old with type 1 diabetes. The CDR3 runs from the conserved cysteine through the conserved F or W. The D gene is left open where the match is weak. The size field is filled for only some rows; it gives once, few, many or a size class.

V gene	D gene	clone size	J gene	CDR3 DNA	CDR3 protein
TRBV27	TRBD2	NA	TRBJ2-5	TGTGCCAGCAAGGGACTAGCGGGGCAAGAGACCCAGTACTTC	CASKGLAGQETQYF
TRBV30	TRBD1	few	TRBJ1-4	TGTGCCTGGAGTGTAGGGGGCGGGGCGGAAAAACTGTTTTTT	CAWSVGGGAEKLFF
TRBV19	NA	few	TRBJ1-5	TGTGCCAGACCCCCGCAAAGCGGGAATCAGCCCCAGCATTTT	CARPPQSGNQPQHF
TRBV5-1	TRBD1	few	TRBJ1-1	TGCGCCAGCAGAGAGGGACAGGGAGAAACTGAAGCTTTCTTT	CASREGQGETEAFF
TRBV5-4	NA	NA	TRBJ2-3	TGTGCCAGCAGCTTGATGCGGATAGGCACCAGCACAGATACGCAGTATTTT	CASSLMRIGTSTDTQYF
TRBV28	TRBD2	few	TRBJ2-7	TGTGCCACCCTTACTAGCGGGGGATCCTACGAGCAGTACTTC	CATLTSGGSYEQYF
TRBV11-2	NA	few	TRBJ2-7	TGTGCCAGCACCCTTATCCCGAGCTCCTACGAGCAGTACTTC	CASTLIPSSYEQYF
TRBV7-8	TRBD1	NA	TRBJ1-1	TGTGCCAGCAGCTTGACAGGGGACACTGAAGCTTTCTTT	CASSLTGDTEAFF
TRBV7-2	NA	few	TRBJ1-5	TGTGCCAGCAGCTGGTACACCGATAGCAATCAGCCCCAGCATTTT	CASSWYTDSNQPQHF
TRBV5-4	NA	few	TRBJ2-3	TGTGCCAGCAGCTCGCGAGATACGCAGTATTTT	CASSSRDTQYF
TRBV14	TRBD1	once	TRBJ1-4	TGTGCCAGCAGCCCCGCCCTTAGGACAGGGGGTGAAAAACTGTTTTTT	CASSPALRTGGEKLFF
TRBV2	TRBD2	NA	TRBJ2-3	TGTGCCAGCAGTAGCCAACTAGCGGGAGGAGATACGCAGTATTTT	CASSSQLAGGDTQYF
TRBV27	NA	few	TRBJ2-6	TGTGCCAGCAGTCAAGTCGGCTCTGGGGCCAACGTCCTGACTTTC	CASSQVGSGANVLTF
TRBV6-1	NA	NA	TRBJ1-4	TGTGCCAGCAGTGAAGTTATGAAGGGGATGAGGGAAAAACTGTTTTTT	CASSEVMKGMREKLFF
TRBV5-1	TRBD1	NA	TRBJ1-3	TGCGCCAGCAGCGCCCGACAGGGCTACTCTGGAAACACCATATATTTT	CASSARQGYSGNTIYF
TRBV6-6	NA	NA	TRBJ1-1	TGTGCCAGCAGTTCTGGGAGCCGGAACACTGAAGCTTTCTTT	CASSSGSRNTEAFF
TRBV6-6	TRBD2	NA	TRBJ2-5	TGTGCCAGCAGGGCGGGGAGGGGACAGACCCAGTACTTC	CASRAGRGQTQYF